The 7 T cell receptor beta chains listed next were all sequenced from one sample in a study of blood T cell repertoires in COVID-19. Produced via immunoSEQ multiplex PCR; TCRdb's table is partial and in-frame only. The data show 250,000 to 350,000 clones, about 89% seen once. Sequenced sample: peripheral blood. All receptors derive from a woman in her forties who had recovered from COVID-19.

The chain is built from TRBV24-1 and TRBJ2-1; no definite D call. The germline CDR1 and CDR2 sequences are KGHDR and SFDVKD. The CDR3 is 12 residues long. Trimming shortened V by 1 base and J by 8 bases, and 5 bases separated the two germline ends. The CDR3 region has the DNA TGTGCCACCAGTGATTTTCGGGATGAGCAGTTCTTC. This encodes CATSDFRDEQFF.

This sequence joins TRBV7-8 and TRBJ2-1; 7 bases agree with TRBD1. This CDR3 is 15 amino acids long. Germline V gene data show CDR1 as SGHVS and CDR2 as FQNEAQ. After removal of 1 base from V and 8 bases from J, the junction contained 8 bases not matched to a gene. CDR3 sequence reads: CASSLGTGAYDEQFF. The CDR3 region has the DNA TGTGCCAGCAGCTTAGGGACAGGAGCTTATGATGAGCAGTTCTTC.

This clone was detected once. The junction shows a germline mismatch at one end, possibly a read error. The chain combines TRBV5-1 with TRBJ1-3, with 8 nucleotides matching TRBD1. CDR1 SGHRS and CDR2 YFSETQ come from the germline V gene. The CDR3 loop spans 14 amino acids. The DNA for the CDR3 is TGCGCCAGCAGTTTGGGACAGGATGTGAACACCATATATTTT. Its protein product is CASSLGQDVNTIYF.

This clone was picked up one time. The chain uses TRBV7-8 and TRBJ2-3, with D tentatively TRBD2 (5 bases). Germline V lookup: CDR1 SGHVS, CDR2 FQNEAQ. Trimming took off 2 bases at V and 0 bases at J, with 9 bases between the two ends. This CDR3 is built from 15 residues. The DNA for the CDR3 is TGTGCCAGCAGCTTACCAGGACTTAGCACAGATACGCAGTATTTT. It yields the protein CASSLPGLSTDTQYF. Based on the CDR3 plus reference TRBV7-8 and TRBJ2-3, the full variable domain is GAGVSQSPRYKVAKRGQDVALRCDPISGHVSLFWYQQALGQGPEFLTYFQNEAQLDKSGLPSDRFFAERPEGSVSTLKIQRTQQEDSAVYLCASSLPGLSTDTQYFGPGTRLTVL.

The chain employs TRBV9 and TRBJ2-3; weak D call: TRBD2 (6 bases). V was pared by 3 bases and J by 2 bases, with 13 bases between. The CDR3 totals 15 residues. Germline CDR1 is SGDLS and CDR2 is YYNGEE. DNA of the CDR3: TGTGCCAGCAGCGCCGGACTACTATACACAGATACGCAGTATTTT. Translated: CASSAGLLYTDTQYF.

This sequence joins TRBV10-3 and TRBJ2-7; 9 bases align to TRBD1. With 10 bases clipped from V and 1 base from J, the junction kept 5 bases outside the gene matches. The CDR3 length is 13 residues. Germline CDR1 ENHRY, CDR2 SYGVKD. The DNA of the CDR3 is TGTGCCACCCAAGGGACAGGGTCCTACGAGCAGTACTTC. This codes for CATQGTGSYEQYF.

The genes are TRBV5-1 and TRBJ2-7, with 9 bases lining up with TRBD2. Germline assignment: CDR1 SGHRS and CDR2 YFSETQ. This CDR3 contains 14 residues. V lost 4 bases and J lost 1; bases outside the gene matches: 3. The chain's CDR3 is CASSAGLASYEQYF. Here the CDR3 DNA reads TGCGCCAGCAGCGCCGGACTAGCGTCCTACGAGCAGTACTTC.